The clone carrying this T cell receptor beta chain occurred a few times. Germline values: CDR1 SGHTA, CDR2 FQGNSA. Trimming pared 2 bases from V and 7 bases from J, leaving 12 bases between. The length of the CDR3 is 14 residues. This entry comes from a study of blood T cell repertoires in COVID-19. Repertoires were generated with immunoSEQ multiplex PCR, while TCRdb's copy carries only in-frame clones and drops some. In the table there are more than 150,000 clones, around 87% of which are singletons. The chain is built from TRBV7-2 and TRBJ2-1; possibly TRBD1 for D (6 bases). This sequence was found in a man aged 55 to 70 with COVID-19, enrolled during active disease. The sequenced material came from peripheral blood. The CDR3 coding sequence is TGTGCCAGCAGCTTAAGGGGGTCTAGAAATGAGCAGTTCTTC. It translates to CASSLRGSRNEQFF. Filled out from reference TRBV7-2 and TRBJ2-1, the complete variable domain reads GAGVSQSPSNKVTEKGKDVELRCDPISGHTALYWYRQSLGQGLEFLIYFQGNSAPDKSGLPSDRFSAERTGGSVSTLTIQRTQQEDSAVYLCASSLRGSRNEQFFGPGTRLTVL.